This T cell receptor beta chain derives from a study of blood T cells in healthy people across ages. The V gene lost 4 bases and the J gene lost 0 bases, with 10 bases spanning the gap. The CDR3 is made up of 13 amino acids. Looked up from germline, CDR1 is SQVTM and CDR2 is ANQGSEA. For the second PCR, which ran for about 7 to 11 cycles, a sample-barcoded 5' primer and a J-beta primer mix were used. MiXCR was run by TCRdb on the 5' RACE reads, yielding one entry per CDR3 protein. The sample shows approximately 800,000 distinct CDR3 sequences, approximately 25% of them seen only once. Separately, the same data were catalogued under a study of T cells of mothers and their children. Per that paper: RNA extracted was entirely used for cDNA synthesis, approximately 1.4 ug per 15 ul. Slightly, though not significantly, more overlap was seen in related than in unrelated mother-child pairs.

V is TRBV29-1 and J is TRBJ2-7, with D unclear. Sequenced material: blood. The TCR originated in a boy aged 5-17 years in good health. The CDR3 DNA reads as TGCAGCGTTGTCGGTCACAGCTCCTACGAGCAGTACTTC. This encodes CSVVGHSSYEQYF.